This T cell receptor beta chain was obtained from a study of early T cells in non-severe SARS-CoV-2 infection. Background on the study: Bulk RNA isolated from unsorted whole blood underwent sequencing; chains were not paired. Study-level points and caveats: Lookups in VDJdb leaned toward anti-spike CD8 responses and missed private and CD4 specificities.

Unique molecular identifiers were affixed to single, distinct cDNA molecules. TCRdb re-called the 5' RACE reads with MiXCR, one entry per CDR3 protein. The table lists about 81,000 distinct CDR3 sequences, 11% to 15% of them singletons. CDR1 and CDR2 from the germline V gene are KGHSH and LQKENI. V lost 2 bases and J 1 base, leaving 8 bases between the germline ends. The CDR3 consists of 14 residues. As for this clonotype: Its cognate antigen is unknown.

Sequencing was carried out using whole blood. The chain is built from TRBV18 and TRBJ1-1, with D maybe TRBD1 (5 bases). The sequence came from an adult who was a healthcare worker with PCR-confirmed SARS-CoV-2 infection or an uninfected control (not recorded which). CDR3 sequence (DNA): TGTGCCAGCTCACCATCAGGGCCGAACACTGAAGCTTTCTTT. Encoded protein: CASSPSGPNTEAFF.